What follows are 20 T cell receptor beta chains derived from one specimen sequenced in a study of blood T cell repertoires in COVID-19. Data came from immunoSEQ multiplex PCR; TCRdb stores just in-frame clones and leaves some out. The table lists some 100,000 clones, approximately 90% of them singletons. The sequenced sample was peripheral blood. The receptors originated from a man in his forties or fifties with active COVID-19.

The CDR3 is CASSEQWALTSNSPLHF. The CDR3 DNA sequence: TGTGCCAGCAGTGAACAGTGGGCACTTACATCTAATTCACCCCTCCACTTT. The chain joins TRBV6-1 to TRBJ1-6; D remains ambiguous. The V gene's germline CDR1 is MNHNS and CDR2 SASEGT. The CDR3 runs to 17 residues. Deletions cut 2 bases from V and 6 bases from J, with 17 bases between.

The rearrangement links TRBV6-5 to TRBJ2-1; no reliable D call. Trimming stripped 1 base from V and 0 bases from J, with 10 bases between. The length of the CDR3 is 16 residues. Germline V CDR1 and CDR2: MNHEY, SVGAGI. The CDR3 here is CASSYYKSSSYNEQFF. For the CDR3, the DNA is TGTGCCAGCAGTTACTATAAGAGTAGCTCCTACAATGAGCAGTTCTTC.

DNA of the CDR3: TGTGCCAGCAGTGAAACTAGCGGGAGTTTACAAGAGACCCAGTACTTC. Amino acids: CASSETSGSLQETQYF. The V call is TRBV6-1, the J call TRBJ2-5; TRBD2 aligns across 11 bases. The CDR3 has 16 residues. The trim removed 2 bases at V and 2 bases at J, leaving 4 bases unmatched. CDR1 MNHNS and CDR2 SASEGT come from the germline V gene.

V is TRBV10-3 and J is TRBJ2-3; tentative D call: TRBD2 (7 bases). The CDR3 runs to 17 residues. V lost 0 bases to trimming and J lost 2 bases, with 15 bases between them. CDR1 ENHRY and CDR2 SYGVKD come from the germline V gene. As DNA, the CDR3 is TGTGCCATCAGTGAGTCGAGGGGGGGCAACCCCACAGATACGCAGTATTTT. It specifies CAISESRGGNPTDTQYF.

This chain uses TRBV2 with TRBJ1-5; D is unresolved. V was cut by 6 bases and J by 3 bases, with 3 bases left in between. Looked up from germline, CDR1 is SNHLY and CDR2 is FYNNEI. The CDR3 contains 11 residues. The CDR3 coding sequence is TGTGCCAGCAGATACAATCAGCCCCAGCATTTT. Translation: CASRYNQPQHF.

J is TRBJ2-3 and V is TRBV6-5, with D possibly being TRBD2 (6 bases). CDR3 length equals 15 residues. Germline V gives CDR1 MNHEY, CDR2 SVGAGI. Trimming removed 3 bases at V and 2 bases at J, with 12 bases between. The DNA for the CDR3 is TGTGCCAGCAGTTATCAGGCGGGGCCCACAGATACGCAGTATTTT. Its protein is CASSYQAGPTDTQYF.

Only a few counts were recorded for this clone. The V and J genes are TRBV7-2 and TRBJ1-5; no clear D gene. The CDR3 is 15 amino acids. The V end was cut by 1 base, the J end by 6 bases, with 13 bases between. Per germline, CDR1 SGHTA and CDR2 FQGNSA. The CDR3 sequence is CASSLGPAGGQPQHF. CDR3 sequence (DNA): TGTGCCAGCAGCTTAGGACCCGCGGGTGGTCAGCCCCAGCATTTT.

This chain joins TRBV5-5 and TRBJ2-5; TRBD1 aligns across 9 bases. Germline V CDR1 and CDR2: SGHKS, YYEKEE (reference sequence). Trimming at V came to 4 bases and at J to 5 bases, leaving 9 bases not matched to a gene. CDR3 length equals 15 residues. CDR3 DNA sequence: TGTGCCAGCAGCGTAGGGGACAGGGTGGCGGAGACCCAGTACTTC. This translates into CASSVGDRVAETQYF. Filled out from reference TRBV5-5 and TRBJ2-5, the complete variable domain reads DAGVTQSPTHLIKTRGQQVTLRCSPISGHKSVSWYQQVLGQGPQFIFQYYEKEERGRGNFPDRFSARQFPNYSSELNVNALLLGDSALYLCASSVGDRVAETQYFGPGTRLLVL.

The V and J genes are TRBV9 and TRBJ2-1; tentatively, D is TRBD2 (5 bases). V shed 2 bases and J shed 9 bases, with 12 bases lying between them. Germline V gene sequence: CDR1 SGDLS, CDR2 YYNGEE. This CDR3 has 13 residues. CDR3 protein: CASSVSGLGEQFF. In nucleotides, the CDR3 is TGTGCCAGCAGCGTTTCCGGACTTGGTGAGCAGTTCTTC.

V gene TRBV10-2 combines with J gene TRBJ1-1; possible D gene TRBD1, 6 bases. Trimming cost V 7 bases and J 10 bases, with 19 bases left between them. The CDR3 extends over 13 amino acids. Germline loops: CDR1 WSHSY, CDR2 SAAADI. The CDR3 nucleotides are TGCGCCAGCATGGCCCCCAACACAGGGTCAGCTTTCTTT. Protein product: CASMAPNTGSAFF.

This clone was detected once. The chain links TRBV5-5 to TRBJ1-4, with no clear D. The CDR3 spans 14 residues. Germline V CDR1 and CDR2: SGHKS, YYEKEE (reference sequence). The V gene lost 3 bases and the J gene lost 1 base, with 7 bases spanning the gap. The CDR3 DNA follows: TGTGCCAGCAGCTCGGCGGGAACTAATGAAAAACTGTTTTTT. This encodes CASSSAGTNEKLFF. The full variable domain, in which reference TRBV5-5 and TRBJ1-4 provide the parts outside the CDR3, is DAGVTQSPTHLIKTRGQQVTLRCSPISGHKSVSWYQQVLGQGPQFIFQYYEKEERGRGNFPDRFSARQFPNYSSELNVNALLLGDSALYLCASSSAGTNEKLFFGSGTQLSVL.

This chain links TRBV19 with TRBJ2-3; D may be TRBD2 (6 bases). Germline lookup yields CDR1 LNHDA and CDR2 SQIVND (reference sequence). The CDR3 is 15 amino acids. V lost 0 bases and J lost 9, with 16 bases in between. The CDR3 DNA sequence: TGTGCCAGTAGTATAGATCTTTTCGGGACTTCAACGCAGTATTTT. It specifies CASSIDLFGTSTQYF.

This chain connects TRBV12-3 or TRBV12-4 to TRBJ1-1; tentative D call: TRBD1 (5 bases). The V end was cut by 6 bases, the J end by 2 bases, with 7 bases between. The CDR3 length is 12 residues. CDR3 DNA sequence: TGTGCCAGCAGGACAGACAACACTGAAGCTTTCTTT. Encoded protein: CASRTDNTEAFF.

This CDR3 is CASSLGQGVWNYGYTF. The CDR3 coding sequence is TGTGCCAGCAGCTTGGGACAGGGGGTATGGAACTATGGCTACACCTTC. The chain recombines TRBV5-6 with TRBJ1-2; 9 bases fit TRBD1. The CDR3 extends over 16 amino acids. The V and J ends lost 0 bases and 2 bases, in that order; junction bases with no gene match: 5. Germline CDR1 and CDR2: SGHDT and YYEEEE.

CDR3 sequence (DNA): TGTGCCAGCCAAACAGTTTATAGCAATCAGCCCCAGCATTTT. Translating gives CASQTVYSNQPQHF. The rearrangement links TRBV6-5 to TRBJ1-5; D not resolved. The germline CDR1 and CDR2 sequences are MNHEY and SVGAGI. The CDR3 spans 14 residues. V lost 8 bases, J lost 0 bases, and 11 bases lay in between.

CDR3 region: CASSQSRGGNQPQHF. Here the CDR3 DNA reads TGTGCCAGCAGTCAATCTAGGGGTGGCAATCAGCCCCAGCATTTT. This chain joins TRBV6-6 and TRBJ1-5; a possible D gene is TRBD1 (5 bases). V lost 5 bases to trimming and J lost 2 bases, with 13 bases between them. CDR3 length: 15 amino acids. Per germline, CDR1 MNHNY and CDR2 SVGAGI (reference sequence).

The gene calls are TRBV5-4 and TRBJ2-2, with D uncertain. This CDR3 comprises 15 residues. Germline assignment: CDR1 SGHNT and CDR2 YYREEE (reference sequence). Trimming shortened V by 3 bases and J by 2 bases, and 11 bases separated the two germline ends. The CDR3 spells CASSSGAKNTGELFF. The CDR3 DNA is TGTGCCAGCAGCTCCGGTGCCAAAAACACCGGGGAGCTGTTTTTT.

The V gene is TRBV4-1, the J gene TRBJ1-2; 7 positions match TRBD1. CDR3 length: 15 amino acids. CDR1 is MGHRA, CDR2 YSYEKL, per germline. V was pared by 4 bases and J by 3 bases, with 8 bases of the junction left unmatched. CDR3 sequence reads: CASSPNQGQYYGYTF. The CDR3 DNA is TGCGCCAGCAGCCCAAACCAGGGACAGTACTATGGCTACACCTTC.

The chain is built from TRBV27 and TRBJ2-1, with TRBD2 identical over 11 bases. The trim removed 2 bases at V and 4 bases at J, leaving 7 bases unmatched. The CDR3 length is 17 residues. CDR1 is MNHEY, CDR2 SMNVEV, per germline (reference sequence). For the CDR3, the DNA is TGTGCCAGCAGTTTACGGGCTAGCGGGAGGAGGTACAATGAGCAGTTCTTC. This encodes CASSLRASGRRYNEQFF.

This clone was observed many times. The V and J genes are TRBV7-9 and TRBJ1-1; 10 bases agree with TRBD1. Germline CDR1 reads SEHNR; CDR2 reads FQNEAQ (reference sequence). The J segment lost 5 bases and the V segment lost 8 bases, leaving 11 bases of the junction unmatched. The CDR3 spans 15 residues. CDR3 amino acids: CASGARDRGGTEAFF. The CDR3 DNA reads as TGTGCCAGCGGCGCCCGGGACAGGGGTGGAACTGAAGCTTTCTTT.